This TCR beta chain was documented in a study of response to subunit inactivated influenza vaccine (dated by TCRdb to the late 2010s). The study in broad terms: To follow how T cells responded to a trivalent subunit inactivated influenza vaccine, the researchers relied on deep quantitative profiling of the T cell receptor repertoire.

The library was produced with RT-PCR. Sequencing was performed on an Illumina HiSeq 2500. TCRdb ran its own pipeline on the public reads, namely fastp trimming at Q25 and MiXCR clone calling, and kept in-frame beta chains. Rows matching on CDR3 protein sequence are summarized as one entry with the most common DNA and genes. Recorded for this sample are around 850,000 distinct CDR3 sequences; around 18% of them occurred a single time. Jointly, the top ten make up roughly 11% of the sample. What the work shows at the level of the full study, not this receptor alone: It was suggested by the authors that each seasonal influenza vaccination may recruit only a limited number of new T cells.

The V end gives up 5 bases and the J end 0 bases, leaving 4 bases in the junction not matched to a gene. The CDR3 starts with the cysteine, ends with the phenylalanine, and has 15 residues. Of the read, only the CDR3 DNA is kept; its 45 bases are in frame from base 1. This clonotype was seen repeatedly, ten times or more. The target of this receptor is not known. No per-base quality is available; no much larger clone lies one base away. This TCR came from a man aged 50 or older who received an inactivated influenza vaccine. Donor details come from another sample of the same person, matched by shared clones. The sequence joins TRBV12-3 or TRBV12-4 to TRBJ2-3; TRBD1 lines up with 8 middle nucleotides. Material: PBMCs from blood, obtained 4 to 6 days after vaccination. The DNA sequence is TGTGCCAGCAGTAGAACAGGGGGGAGCACAGATACGCAGTATTTT. Translated, this gives CASSRTGGSTDTQYF.